These 30 T cell receptor beta chains were sequenced from one sample in a study of blood T cell repertoires in COVID-19. Sequenced by immunoSEQ multiplex PCR; TCRdb stores in-frame clones only, minus some. This sample has about 410,000 clones; 75% to 90% occur once, and the top ten carry approximately 1.5%. The sequencing input was peripheral blood. Every receptor here comes from a woman in her 30s with active or convalescent COVID-19.

This clone has a single count. This chain uses TRBV29-1 with TRBJ1-2; 9 bases agree with TRBD1. V lost 5 bases, J lost 8 bases, and 9 bases stayed unmatched. Per germline, CDR1 SQVTM and CDR2 ANQGSEA. This CDR3 is built from 13 residues. Written as DNA, the CDR3 is TGCAGCGTTCCCGAACAGGGGGCATTCGGCTACACCTTC. Protein product: CSVPEQGAFGYTF.

The chain has TRBV3-1 (or the pseudogene TRBV3-2) and TRBJ1-3, with a weak D call TRBD1 (6 bases). V was shortened by 4 bases and J by 4 bases, with 11 bases between the two germline ends. Germline values: CDR1 LGHDT, CDR2 YNNKEL (reference sequence). This CDR3 has 14 amino acids. CDR3 DNA: TGTGCCAGCAGCCGAGGGACACTAGGAAACACCATATATTTT. It encodes CASSRGTLGNTIYF.

The J gene is TRBJ1-4, the V gene TRBV5-1, with D uncertain. V gave up 1 base and J gave up 2 bases, with 12 bases separating them. The CDR3 extends over 16 amino acids. Germline assignment: CDR1 SGHRS and CDR2 YFSETQ. The DNA for the CDR3 is TGCGCCAGCAGCTTGCGGGAGGGAAGGACTAATGAAAAACTGTTTTTT. This encodes CASSLREGRTNEKLFF.

This chain connects TRBV30 to TRBJ2-7; the match to TRBD1 covers 10 bases. Trimming took 1 base from V and 3 from J; bases not matched to a gene: 3. Germline CDR1 GTSNPN, CDR2 SVGIG (reference sequence). The CDR3 consists of 14 residues. The CDR3 loop reads CAWSARTGGYEQYF. The CDR3 DNA reads TGTGCCTGGAGTGCCCGGACAGGGGGCTACGAGCAGTACTTC.

The chain uses TRBV5-1 and TRBJ2-1; 7 bases fit TRBD1. The CDR3 consists of 16 residues. After removal of 2 bases from V and 2 bases from J, the junction contained 7 bases not matched to a gene. The germline CDR1 and CDR2 sequences are SGHRS and YFSETQ. As DNA, the CDR3 is TGCGCCAGCAGCTTAGGGACAGATCCTACCTACAATGAGCAGTTCTTC. As protein: CASSLGTDPTYNEQFF.

This clone was observed a single time. This chain connects TRBV6-2 or TRBV6-3 to TRBJ2-5, with 8 bases aligning to TRBD2. CDR1 and CDR2 from the germline V gene are MNHEY and SVGEGT. This CDR3 has 16 residues. Trimming cost V 2 bases and J 5 bases; bases outside gene matches: 10. The CDR3 here is CASSYPLLAVRETQYF. Here the CDR3 DNA reads TGTGCCAGCAGTTACCCCCTACTAGCGGTTCGGGAGACCCAGTACTTC.

Turning to this clone: Different DNA sequences within this sample yield the same CDR3. This chain joins TRBV15 and TRBJ2-5; D gene ambiguous. The CDR3 contains 11 residues. Germline V gives CDR1 LNHNV, CDR2 YYDKDF (reference sequence). V shed 1 base and J shed 5 bases, with 2 bases lying between them. CDR3 nucleotides: TGTGCCACCAGCAGAGCTGAGACCCAGTACTTC. Encoded protein: CATSRAETQYF.

The chain recombines TRBV2 with TRBJ1-2; perhaps TRBD1 as D (6 bases). The germline V gene has CDR1 SNHLY and CDR2 FYNNEI. There are 14 residues in the CDR3. Trimming took 6 bases from V and 1 from J, leaving 12 bases between them. The CDR3 loop is CASSSGGNNYGYTF. The CDR3 bases are TGTGCCAGCAGCTCGGGGGGCAATAACTATGGCTACACCTTC.

The J gene is TRBJ2-7, the V gene TRBV11-2, with a possible D match to TRBD2 (6 bases). The V gene's germline CDR1 is SGHAT and CDR2 FQNNGV. The CDR3 has 15 amino acids. V lost 6 bases, J lost 3 bases, and 18 bases lay in between. The CDR3 loop reads CASRSPGRGIYEQYF. DNA of the CDR3: TGTGCCAGCAGATCCCCGGGACGCGGGATCTACGAGCAGTACTTC.

This clone is a singleton in its sample. This rearrangement joins TRBV5-6 to TRBJ2-7; D not certain. This CDR3 has 15 amino acids. The V end lost 1 base, the J end lost 2 bases, and 13 bases lay between the germline ends. Germline CDR1 and CDR2: SGHDT and YYEEEE. CDR3 in amino acids: CASSLSYQAAYEQYF. CDR3 nucleotides: TGTGCCAGCAGCTTGTCGTATCAGGCTGCCTACGAGCAGTACTTC. Supplemented by reference TRBV5-6 and TRBJ2-7, the full variable domain reads DAGVTQSPTHLIKTRGQQVTLRCSPKSGHDTVSWYQQALGQGPQFIFQYYEEEERQRGNFPDRFSGHQFPNYSSELNVNALLLGDSALYLCASSLSYQAAYEQYFGPGTRLTVT.

The V and J genes are TRBV2 and TRBJ1-6, with D maybe TRBD1 (5 bases). The germline V gene has CDR1 SNHLY and CDR2 FYNNEI. Trimming shortened V by 6 bases and J by 9 bases, and 15 bases separated the two germline ends. CDR3 size: 14 residues. CDR3 bases: TGTGCCAGCAGGAATCCAGGAAGGGGTTCACCCCTCCACTTT. It translates to CASRNPGRGSPLHF. Full variable domain (missing parts from reference TRBV2 and TRBJ1-6): EPEVTQTPSHQVTQMGQEVILRCVPISNHLYFYWYRQILGQKVEFLVSFYNNEISEKSEIFDDQFSVERPDGSNFTLKIRSTKLEDSAMYFCASRNPGRGSPLHFGNGTRLTVT.

As for this clone: At one of its ends the junction is not consistent with the germline gene, which may arise from a read error. V and J are TRBV27 and TRBJ2-6, with TRBD2 matching 8 bases. Germline CDR1 is MNHEY and CDR2 is SMNVEV (reference sequence). This CDR3 contains 20 residues. In DNA form, the CDR3 reads TGTGCCAGCGGCCCGGGGGGCGGGAGGCCGGCCCCCTCTGGAGCCAACGTCCTGACTTTC. Encoded protein: CASGPGGGRPAPSGANVLTF.

This chain uses TRBV10-3 with TRBJ2-7, with a weak D call TRBD2 (5 bases). CDR1 is ENHRY, CDR2 SYGVKD, per germline. The CDR3 is 15 residues long. Trimming removed 0 bases at V and 5 bases at J, with 14 bases between. CDR3 protein: CAISESRAGFDEQYF. Written as DNA, the CDR3 is TGTGCCATCAGTGAGTCGAGGGCAGGCTTCGACGAGCAGTACTTC.

The chain has TRBV6-4 and TRBJ1-5, with D perhaps matching TRBD1 (6 bases). The CDR3 is made up of 14 amino acids. V lost 3 bases and J 7 bases, leaving 13 bases between the germline ends. Germline V gives CDR1 MRHNA, CDR2 SNTAGT. DNA for the CDR3: TGTGCCAGCAGTGAAAATCTGGGGGCCCAGCCCCAGCATTTT. Protein sequence: CASSENLGAQPQHF.

The chain uses TRBV7-9 and TRBJ2-7, with a tentative D call TRBD2 (5 bases). Trimming removed 5 bases at V and 6 bases at J, with 23 bases between. From germline, CDR1 is SEHNR and CDR2 FQNEAQ (reference sequence). This CDR3 spans 16 amino acids. The CDR3, as DNA: TGTGCCAGCAGCCCACCCCGGGATTCCTCCCTCTCCGAGCAGTACTTC. Translated, it gives CASSPPRDSSLSEQYF.

In this sample, this clone turned up a few times. The chain is built from TRBV4-1 and TRBJ1-4, with TRBD1 matching 7 bases. The CDR3 extends over 17 amino acids. Trimming at V came to 0 bases and at J to 10 bases, leaving 14 bases not matched to a gene. Germline CDR1 reads MGHRA; CDR2 reads YSYEKL. For the CDR3, the DNA is TGCGCCAGCAGCCAAGATCTGTGGGACAGACTTACTGGAAAACTGTTTTTT. This encodes CASSQDLWDRLTGKLFF.

The chain joins TRBV3-1 (or the pseudogene TRBV3-2) to TRBJ2-7; 7 bases align to TRBD2. V was pared by 4 bases and J by 0 bases, with 9 bases of the junction left unmatched. Germline CDR1 is LGHDT and CDR2 is YNNKEL (reference sequence). This CDR3 comprises 16 residues. DNA for the CDR3: TGTGCCAGCAGCCCTGGGGGGGGGAGGAGCTCCTACGAGCAGTACTTC. This sequence encodes CASSPGGGRSSYEQYF.

This clone has a handful of counts. The V call is TRBV5-4, the J call TRBJ1-3; D not resolved. Deletions cut 4 bases from V and 1 base from J, with 12 bases between. The CDR3 totals 15 residues. Germline V gene data show CDR1 as SGHNT and CDR2 as YYREEE (reference sequence). CDR3 DNA sequence: TGTGCCAGCAGCGTAGACTCGGGATCTGGAAACACCATATATTTT. Its translation is CASSVDSGSGNTIYF.

This sequence joins TRBV5-6 and TRBJ1-2, with 7 bases that match TRBD1. The length of the CDR3 is 14 residues. J gave up 6 bases and V 4 bases, and 9 bases lay outside the gene matches. Germline V lookup: CDR1 SGHDT, CDR2 YYEEEE. In DNA, the CDR3 is TGTGCCAGCAGCCTCAGGGGGGTTGAACATGGCTACACCTTC. The encoded protein is CASSLRGVEHGYTF.

The genes are TRBV19 and TRBJ1-6; possible D gene TRBD1, 6 bases. CDR3 length: 12 residues. V dropped 5 bases and J dropped 14 bases, with 13 bases sitting between them. Germline values: CDR1 LNHDA, CDR2 SQIVND (reference sequence). The CDR3 region has the DNA TGTGCCAGTAGTCCACGGACAGAGACCCTCCACTTT. Protein: CASSPRTETLHF.

The chain is built from TRBV10-2 and TRBJ1-6, with 8 bases matching TRBD1. In germline, CDR1 is WSHSY, CDR2 SAAADI. Losses at the gene ends were 2 bases for V and 2 bases for J; bases not matched to a gene: 5. This CDR3 region has 17 residues. This CDR3 is CASSEATGGTYNSPLHF. CDR3 sequence (DNA): TGCGCCAGCAGTGAGGCTACAGGGGGGACCTATAATTCACCCCTCCACTTT.

This clone has just one count. The rearrangement joins TRBV7-9 to TRBJ1-1; 8 nucleotides agree with TRBD1. The CDR3 loop spans 15 amino acids. The germline V gene has CDR1 SEHNR and CDR2 FQNEAQ (reference sequence). V trimming: 1 base; J trimming: 3 bases; junction bases outside the gene matches: 4. CDR3 protein: CASSLGQGAYTEAFF. Here the CDR3 DNA reads TGTGCCAGCAGCTTAGGGCAGGGGGCCTACACTGAAGCTTTCTTT.

J is TRBJ2-5 and V is TRBV27, with D hard to call. Germline values: CDR1 MNHEY, CDR2 SMNVEV (reference sequence). V lost 4 bases, J lost 0 bases, and 12 bases lay in between. The CDR3 covers 15 residues. The CDR3 DNA is TGTGCCAGCAGTTCCCGCGAAGCGTACCAAGAGACCCAGTACTTC. Amino acid sequence: CASSSREAYQETQYF.

The chain is built from TRBV5-5 and TRBJ1-4; no firm D call. CDR1 and CDR2 from the germline V gene are SGHKS and YYEKEE (reference sequence). There are 14 residues in the CDR3. V was clipped by 0 bases and J by 4 bases, with 7 bases between them. CDR3 amino acids: CASSLDPLNEKLFF. DNA for the CDR3: TGTGCCAGCAGCTTGGACCCACTTAATGAAAAACTGTTTTTT. Full variable domain (outside the CDR3, taken from reference TRBV5-5 and TRBJ1-4): DAGVTQSPTHLIKTRGQQVTLRCSPISGHKSVSWYQQVLGQGPQFIFQYYEKEERGRGNFPDRFSARQFPNYSSELNVNALLLGDSALYLCASSLDPLNEKLFFGSGTQLSVL.

This CDR3 reads CASTIRSGTANDEQYF. The CDR3 DNA is TGTGCCAGCACAATTCGTAGCGGGACAGCAAACGACGAGCAGTACTTC. The V call is TRBV6-4, the J call TRBJ2-7; weak D call: TRBD2 (8 bases). This CDR3 spans 16 amino acids. Per the germline V gene, CDR1 is MRHNA and CDR2 is SNTAGT. Trimming cost V 7 bases and J 5 bases, with 24 bases left between them.

The chain is built from TRBV7-9 and TRBJ1-4; TRBD1 matches at 9 bases. V lost 4 bases to trimming and J lost 4 bases; unmatched junction nucleotides: 7. The germline V gene encodes CDR1 SEHNR and CDR2 FQNEAQ (reference sequence). This CDR3 is built from 16 residues. The CDR3 here is CASSSRDRVLNEKLFF. CDR3 DNA sequence: TGTGCCAGCAGCTCCCGGGACAGGGTCCTTAATGAAAAACTGTTTTTT.

The V gene is TRBV19, the J gene TRBJ2-1; no reliable D call. The CDR3 is 11 amino acids. CDR1 is LNHDA, CDR2 SQIVND, per germline (reference sequence). V shed 7 bases and J shed 10 bases, with 11 bases lying between them. The CDR3 coding sequence is TGTGCCAGTAAAAGAGAACCAGAGCAGTTCTTC. Translation: CASKREPEQFF.

This sequence joins TRBV5-1 and TRBJ1-1; TRBD1 aligns across 7 bases. Per germline, CDR1 SGHRS and CDR2 YFSETQ. V was clipped by 3 bases and J by 8 bases; unmatched bases: 1. This CDR3 region has 11 residues. CDR3 DNA sequence: TGCGCCAGCAGCTGGGGACAGGAAGCTTTCTTT. Its translation: CASSWGQEAFF.

This chain links TRBV4-2 with TRBJ1-2; weak D call: TRBD1 (5 bases). V lost 2 bases and J 0 bases, leaving 19 bases between the germline ends. The germline CDR1 and CDR2 sequences are LGHNA and YNFKEQ. There are 18 residues in the CDR3. The CDR3 reads CASSQSSPGRSPNYGYTF. DNA of the CDR3: TGTGCCAGCAGCCAATCCAGTCCAGGGCGAAGCCCTAACTATGGCTACACCTTC.

This sequence joins TRBV7-8 and TRBJ1-6; D is uncertain. Trimming cost V 4 bases and J 4 bases, with 8 bases left between them. The CDR3 is 14 amino acids. The germline V gene encodes CDR1 SGHVS and CDR2 FQNEAQ. The CDR3 here is CASSSTEYNSPLHF. The DNA for the CDR3 is TGTGCCAGCAGCTCTACAGAGTATAATTCACCCCTCCACTTT.